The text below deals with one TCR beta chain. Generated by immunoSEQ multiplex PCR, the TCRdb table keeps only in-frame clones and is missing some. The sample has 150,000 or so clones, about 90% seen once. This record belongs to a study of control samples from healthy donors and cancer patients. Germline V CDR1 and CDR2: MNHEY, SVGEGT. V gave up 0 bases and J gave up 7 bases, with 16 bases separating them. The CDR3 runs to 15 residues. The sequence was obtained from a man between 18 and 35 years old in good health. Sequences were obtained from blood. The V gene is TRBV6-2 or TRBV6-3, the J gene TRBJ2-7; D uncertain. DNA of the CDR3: TGTGCCAGCAGTTACTCGAACGGAGAAGGGCGAGAGCAGTACTTC. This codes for CASSYSNGEGREQYF.